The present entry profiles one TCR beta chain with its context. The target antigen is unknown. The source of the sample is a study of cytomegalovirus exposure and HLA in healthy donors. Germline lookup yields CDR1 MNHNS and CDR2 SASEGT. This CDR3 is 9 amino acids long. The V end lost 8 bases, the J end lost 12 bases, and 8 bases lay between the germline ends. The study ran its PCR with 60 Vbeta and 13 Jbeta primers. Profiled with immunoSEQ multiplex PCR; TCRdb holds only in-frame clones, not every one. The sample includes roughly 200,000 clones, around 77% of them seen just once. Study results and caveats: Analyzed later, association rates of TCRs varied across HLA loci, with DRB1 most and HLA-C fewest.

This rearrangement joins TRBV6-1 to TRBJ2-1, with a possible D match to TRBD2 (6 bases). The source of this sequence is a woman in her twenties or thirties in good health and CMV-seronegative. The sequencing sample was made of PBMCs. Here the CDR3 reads CASGRGQFF. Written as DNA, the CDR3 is TGTGCCAGCGGGCGGGGGCAGTTCTTC.